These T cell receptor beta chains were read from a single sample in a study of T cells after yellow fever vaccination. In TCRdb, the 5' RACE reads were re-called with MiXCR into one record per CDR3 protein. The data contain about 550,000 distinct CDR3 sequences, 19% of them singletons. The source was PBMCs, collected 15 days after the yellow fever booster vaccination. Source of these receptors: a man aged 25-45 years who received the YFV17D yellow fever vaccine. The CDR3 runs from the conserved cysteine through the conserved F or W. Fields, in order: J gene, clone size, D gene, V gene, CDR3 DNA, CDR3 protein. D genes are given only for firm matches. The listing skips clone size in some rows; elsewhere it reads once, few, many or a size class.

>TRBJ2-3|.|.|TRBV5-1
TGCGCCAGTAGCCGGAGAGGCGGACTAGATACGCAGTATTTT
CASSRRGGLDTQYF
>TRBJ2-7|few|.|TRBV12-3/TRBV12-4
TGTGCCAGCAGTTTAGTCACTCTTCTTGGCCGGAAAACCTCCTACGAGCAGTACTTC
CASSLVTLLGRKTSYEQYF
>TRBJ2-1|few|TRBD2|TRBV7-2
TGTGCCAGCAGCTTAGGAATAGGGCTAGCGGGAGTCAATGAGCAGTTCTTC
CASSLGIGLAGVNEQFF
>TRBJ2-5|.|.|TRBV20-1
TGCAGTGCTAGACCCAGGGACTTCCAAGAGACCCAGTACTTC
CSARPRDFQETQYF
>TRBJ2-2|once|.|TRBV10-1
TGCGCCAGCCGACAGGACGGTACCGGGGAGCTGTTTTTT
CASRQDGTGELFF
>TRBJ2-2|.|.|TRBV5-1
TGCGCCAGCAGCTTGGGGGGGCTCCGGAGAGGGGAGCTGTTTTTT
CASSLGGLRRGELFF
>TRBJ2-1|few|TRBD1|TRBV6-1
TGTGCCAGCAGAATTGACAGGGGCCCCTACAATGAGCAGTTCTTC
CASRIDRGPYNEQFF
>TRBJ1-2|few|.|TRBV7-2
TGTGCCAGCAGACTAGGGTCGGGAACCTATGGCTACACCTTC
CASRLGSGTYGYTF
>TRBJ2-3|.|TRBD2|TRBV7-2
TGTGCCAGCAGCCCCCAAGCGGGAGTGTCAGATACGCAGTATTTT
CASSPQAGVSDTQYF
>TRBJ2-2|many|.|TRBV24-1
TGTGCCACCAGTGACGCCCGGGACATCAGTGGCGGGGAGCTGTTTTTT
CATSDARDISGGELFF
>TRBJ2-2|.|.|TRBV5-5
TGTGCCAGCAGCTTCGGAGAGGATCCCGGGGAGCTGTTTTTT
CASSFGEDPGELFF
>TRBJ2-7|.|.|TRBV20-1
TGCAGTGCCAAAGCACAGAGCTCCTACGAGCAGTACTTC
CSAKAQSSYEQYF
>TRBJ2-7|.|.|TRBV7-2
TGTGCCAGCAGCTTAGCGCCTCAGAACTACGAGCAGTACTTC
CASSLAPQNYEQYF
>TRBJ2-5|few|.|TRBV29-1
TGCAGCGTTCTGGGATACCAAGAGACCCAGTACTTC
CSVLGYQETQYF
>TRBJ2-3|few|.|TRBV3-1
TGTGCCAGCAGCCATGGAGGACTTTTCACAGATACGCAGTATTTT
CASSHGGLFTDTQYF
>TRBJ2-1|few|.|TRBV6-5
TGTGCCAGCAGTTACCTGGGTCGAGGTTTGCATGAGCAGTTCTTC
CASSYLGRGLHEQFF
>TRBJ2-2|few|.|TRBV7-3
TGTGCCAGCAGCTTCCGTAGGAACACCGGGGAGCTGTTTTTT
CASSFRRNTGELFF
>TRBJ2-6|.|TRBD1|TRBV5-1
TGCGCCAGCAGACCTTACAGGGGGGAGAGCCTACCTGGGGCCAACGTCCTGACTTTC
CASRPYRGESLPGANVLTF
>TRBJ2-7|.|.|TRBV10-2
TGCGCCAGCAGTGATTACAGGGACTCCTACGAGCAGTACTTC
CASSDYRDSYEQYF
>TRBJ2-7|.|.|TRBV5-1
TGCGCCAGCAGTGTGCCGGGTGTCTACGAGCAGTACTTC
CASSVPGVYEQYF
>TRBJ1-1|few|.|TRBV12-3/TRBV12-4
TGTGCCAGCAGTTTGCGGTCTACGCTGAACACTGAAGCTTTCTTT
CASSLRSTLNTEAFF
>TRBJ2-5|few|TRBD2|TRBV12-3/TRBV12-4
TGTGCCAGCAGTAGCGGGGCGCTGAAAGAGACCCAGTACTTC
CASSSGALKETQYF
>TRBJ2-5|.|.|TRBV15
TGTGCCACCAGCAGACAGGGGACCCCCCAAGAGACCCAGTACTTC
CATSRQGTPQETQYF
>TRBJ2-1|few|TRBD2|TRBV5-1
TGCGCCAGCAGCTTTAGCGGGAGCCATGAGCAGTTCTTC
CASSFSGSHEQFF
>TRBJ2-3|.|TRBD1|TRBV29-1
TGCAGCGTGGGGACAGTGGATTGGGCAGATACGCAGTATTTT
CSVGTVDWADTQYF
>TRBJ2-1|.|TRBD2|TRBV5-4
TGTGCCAGCAGCTTGCCCGGACTAGCGGGAGTTCGGGATGAGCAGTTCTTC
CASSLPGLAGVRDEQFF
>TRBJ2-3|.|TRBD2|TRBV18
TGTGCCAGCTCAGGTCCCACTAGCGGGAGTCCAGATACGCAGTATTTT
CASSGPTSGSPDTQYF
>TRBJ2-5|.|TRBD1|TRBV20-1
TGCAGTGCTACCCCGAGACAGGGCAACCAAGAGACCCAGTACTTC
CSATPRQGNQETQYF
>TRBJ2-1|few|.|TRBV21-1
TGTGCCAGCAGCAAAGGGGGCGGGTTTGATAAAAACAATGAGCAGTTCTTC
CASSKGGGFDKNNEQFF
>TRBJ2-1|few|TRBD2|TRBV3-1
TGTGCCAGCAGCCCTCCGGGACTAGCGGGAGCTAGGATTGAGCAGTTCTTC
CASSPPGLAGARIEQFF
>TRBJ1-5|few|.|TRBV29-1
TGCAGCGTTGTTGCGGGGTCTGGCAATCAGCCCCAGCATTTT
CSVVAGSGNQPQHF
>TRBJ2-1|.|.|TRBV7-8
TGTGCCAGCAGCTTACGGGAGACTTTCTACAATGAGCAGTTCTTC
CASSLRETFYNEQFF
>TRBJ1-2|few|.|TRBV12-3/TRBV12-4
TGTGCCAGCAGTTTAGTTGCGGGGACGGGGGGCTACACCTTC
CASSLVAGTGGYTF
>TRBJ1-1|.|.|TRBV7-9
TGTGCCAGCAGCTTAATCGGGGCAGGCGCTGAAGCTTTCTTT
CASSLIGAGAEAFF
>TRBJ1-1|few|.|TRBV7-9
TGTGCCAGCAGCTTATCGGTGACTGAAGCTTTCTTT
CASSLSVTEAFF